The table lists the clone carrying this T cell receptor (beta chain) with a count of one. Antigen: not known. These data are taken from a study of cytomegalovirus exposure and HLA in healthy donors. Study-level findings and limits: Upon later analysis, HLA-associated TCR beta chains proved more clonally expanded than other, equally common chains. TRBV6-2, TRBV6-3 and some other V segments were unresolvable in 87-base-pair reads. Accurate HLA-A and HLA-B prediction from TCR beta sequences was reported for most subjects.

CDR3 length: 16 residues. Germline V gives CDR1 MNHNS, CDR2 SASEGT. Trimming removed 2 bases at V and 8 bases at J, with 18 bases between. In the PCR, 60 Vbeta and 13 Jbeta primers were used. Assay: immunoSEQ multiplex PCR; the TCRdb copy retains only in-frame clones and omits some. The table records 150,000 to 200,000 clones, 79% of them present only once. This TCR was recovered from a woman aged 45-60 years in good health and CMV-seronegative. The specimen sequenced was PBMCs. The rearrangement uses TRBV6-1 and TRBJ1-4, with D possibly TRBD1 on 6 matching bases. CDR3 bases: TGTGCCAGCAGTGAAACGCTTTCGGGGGGCAGGGAAAAACTGTTTTTT. Residues: CASSETLSGGREKLFF.